One sample yielded the 5 T cell receptor beta chains listed below, sequenced in a study of blood T cell repertoires in COVID-19. Clones were read by immunoSEQ multiplex PCR, and TCRdb kept only the in-frame ones, dropping some. The sample shows tens of thousands of clones, approximately 87% of them seen only once. Sequences were obtained from peripheral blood. Receptors were obtained from a human donor in a cohort sampled during active COVID-19.

This chain connects TRBV28 to TRBJ1-5; no firm D call. Germline CDR1 is MDHEN and CDR2 is SYDVKM. V lost 6 bases and J lost 7, with 16 bases in between. The CDR3 is made up of 14 amino acids. CDR3 loop: CASRRGDSGQPQHF. The CDR3 nucleotides are TGTGCCAGCAGGCGCGGGGATTCGGGACAGCCCCAGCATTTT. The variable domain in full, completed from reference TRBV28 and TRBJ1-5, reads DVKVTQSSRYLVKRTGEKVFLECVQDMDHENMFWYRQDPGLGLRLIYFSYDVKMKEKGDIPEGYSVSREKKERFSLILESASTNQTSMYLCASRRGDSGQPQHFGDGTRLSIL.

Only one count was recorded for this clone. This chain links TRBV4-1 with TRBJ1-1; D unresolved. Trimming cost V 0 bases and J 0 bases, with 5 bases left between them. CDR1 is MGHRA and CDR2 is YSYEKL in the germline V gene. This CDR3 is built from 14 residues. The CDR3 coding sequence is TGCGCCAGCAGCCAAGATACGGTGAACACTGAAGCTTTCTTT. As protein: CASSQDTVNTEAFF.

The chain joins TRBV5-6 to TRBJ2-7, with 10 bases aligning to TRBD1. Germline V gene lookup returns CDR1 SGHDT and CDR2 YYEEEE. The CDR3 consists of 14 residues. Trimming removed 2 bases from V and 4 bases from J; junction bases left unmatched: 3. Written as DNA, the CDR3 is TGTGCCAGCAGCTTTGGACAGGGGGGTTACGAGCAGTACTTC. Translated, it gives CASSFGQGGYEQYF.

This clone was counted once. The rearrangement links TRBV30 to TRBJ1-2; D is unresolved. V was trimmed by 1 base and J by 8 bases, leaving 11 bases between them. CDR3 length equals 12 residues. In germline, CDR1 is GTSNPN, CDR2 SVGIG (reference sequence). CDR3 in amino acids: CAWSGGPGGYTF. The CDR3 bases are TGTGCCTGGAGTGGAGGTCCGGGGGGCTACACCTTC.

This chain links TRBV7-8 with TRBJ2-1, with 8 bases identical to TRBD1. The length of the CDR3 is 17 residues. The germline gives CDR1 SGHVS, CDR2 FQNEAQ. The J segment lost 4 bases and the V segment lost 5 bases, leaving 13 bases of the junction unmatched. This CDR3 is CASSPRVRTGLYNEQFF. CDR3 sequence (DNA): TGTGCCAGCAGCCCGCGGGTACGGACAGGGTTGTACAATGAGCAGTTCTTC.